A single sample gave rise to the 20 T cell receptor beta chains below, sequenced in a study of blood T cell repertoires in COVID-19. The data were produced by immunoSEQ multiplex PCR, yet TCRdb's version contains in-frame clones alone and is incomplete. The sample contains 200,000 to 250,000 clones, around 80% of which appear only once. The sample was peripheral blood. The origin of the receptors is a woman in her seventies with acute or convalescent COVID-19.

This rearrangement joins TRBV25-1 to TRBJ1-2, with D possibly matching TRBD1 (5 bases). The germline CDR1 and CDR2 sequences are MGHDK and SYGVNS. The CDR3 contains 13 residues. The germline V and J ends were trimmed by 2 bases and 4 bases, with 8 bases remaining between them. CDR3 in DNA: TGTGCCAGCAGTGAACAGGGAGGCTATGGCTACACCTTC. Residues: CASSEQGGYGYTF.

This rearrangement joins TRBV13 to TRBJ1-6; TRBD1 is a possible D gene (5 bases). V lost 4 bases to trimming and J lost 10 bases, with 11 bases between them. The CDR3 spans 13 residues. Germline V lookup: CDR1 PRHDT, CDR2 FYEKMQ (reference sequence). CDR3 protein: CASSSARESPLHF. CDR3 nucleotides: TGTGCCAGCAGCTCCGCCAGGGAATCACCCCTCCACTTT. Supplemented by reference TRBV13 and TRBJ1-6, the full variable domain reads AAGVIQSPRHLIKEKRETATLKCYPIPRHDTVYWYQQGPGQDPQFLISFYEKMQSDKGSIPDRFSAQQFSDYHSELNMSSLELGDSALYFCASSSARESPLHFGNGTRLTVT.

The rearrangement uses TRBV2 and TRBJ1-6, with a possible D match to TRBD1 (6 bases). The ends were cut back, 4 bases at V and 5 bases at J, with 18 bases in the middle. The CDR3 totals 17 residues. Germline loops: CDR1 SNHLY, CDR2 FYNNEI. CDR3 residues: CASSGGREGGNNSPLHF. CDR3 in DNA: TGTGCCAGCAGTGGGGGGCGCGAGGGTGGTAATAATTCACCCCTCCACTTT.

This sequence joins TRBV10-3 and TRBJ2-3, with 12 positions matching TRBD1. The V and J ends lost 10 bases and 4 bases, in that order; junction bases with no gene match: 6. The CDR3 totals 14 residues. CDR1 and CDR2 (germline): ENHRY, SYGVKD. CDR3 DNA sequence: TGTGCCACCCAGGGACAGGGGGCCCCAGATACGCAGTATTTT. It is translated as CATQGQGAPDTQYF.

The chain recombines TRBV6-5 with TRBJ2-5, with D perhaps TRBD1 (5 bases). V was pared by 6 bases and J by 5 bases, with 10 bases between. Germline V gene sequence: CDR1 MNHEY, CDR2 SVGAGI. This CDR3 comprises 12 residues. This chain's CDR3 is CASSQGRETQYF. CDR3 bases: TGTGCCAGCAGCCAGGGTCGGGAGACCCAGTACTTC.

The V call is TRBV18, the J call TRBJ1-1; 11 nucleotides agree with TRBD1. Germline V lookup: CDR1 KGHSH, CDR2 LQKENI. This CDR3 contains 16 residues. V lost 6 bases and J lost 1; bases outside the gene matches: 7. The DNA of the CDR3 is TGTGCCAGCTCCTCCGGGACAGGGGGAAGGAACACTGAAGCTTTCTTT. Protein product: CASSSGTGGRNTEAFF.

This clone was seen just once. This sequence joins TRBV6-2 or TRBV6-3 and TRBJ2-3; 12 bases map to TRBD2. CDR3 length: 18 residues. The V gene's germline CDR1 is MNHEY and CDR2 SVGEGT. V lost 2 bases to trimming and J lost 0 bases; unmatched junction nucleotides: 6. The CDR3 DNA sequence: TGTGCCAGCAGTTACCACCGGACTAGCGGGATTAGCACAGATACGCAGTATTTT. Its protein is CASSYHRTSGISTDTQYF.

The rearrangement uses TRBV19 and TRBJ2-5; TRBD1 aligns across 9 bases. With 3 bases clipped from V and 1 base from J, the junction kept 9 bases outside the gene matches. CDR1 is LNHDA and CDR2 is SQIVND in the germline V gene (reference sequence). CDR3 size: 17 residues. The CDR3, as DNA: TGTGCCAGTAGTATCTCATACAGGACAGGGGTCCAAGAGACCCAGTACTTC. It codes for CASSISYRTGVQETQYF. Supplemented by reference TRBV19 and TRBJ2-5, the full variable domain reads DGGITQSPKYLFRKEGQNVTLSCEQNLNHDAMYWYRQDPGQGLRLIYYSQIVNDFQKGDIAEGYSVSREKKESFPLTVTSAQKNPTAFYLCASSISYRTGVQETQYFGPGTRLLVL.

This chain connects TRBV4-1 to TRBJ1-3; 7 positions match TRBD1. The CDR3 is 19 amino acids. The J segment lost 0 bases and the V segment lost 1 base, leaving 12 bases of the junction unmatched. CDR1 MGHRA and CDR2 YSYEKL come from the germline V gene. DNA for the CDR3: TGCGCCAGCAGCCAAGCGTTACAGGGGAGGATAGCCTCTGGAAACACCATATATTTT. It specifies CASSQALQGRIASGNTIYF.

This clone occurred once. The rearrangement links TRBV2 to TRBJ2-2; D remains unclear. CDR3 length: 13 residues. Germline V CDR1 and CDR2: SNHLY, FYNNEI. The V end lost 2 bases, the J end lost 5 bases, and 6 bases lay between the germline ends. The CDR3 loop reads CASSELYTGELFF. DNA for the CDR3: TGTGCCAGCAGTGAACTGTATACCGGGGAGCTGTTTTTT.

The rearrangement links TRBV7-2 to TRBJ1-1; D may be TRBD1 (5 bases). CDR3 size: 14 residues. Germline loops: CDR1 SGHTA, CDR2 FQGNSA. The V end was cut by 2 bases, the J end by 5 bases, with 12 bases between. For the CDR3, the DNA is TGTGCCAGCAGCTTACGGGGGATTGGAACTGAAGCTTTCTTT. Amino acid sequence: CASSLRGIGTEAFF.

This chain uses TRBV4-1 with TRBJ1-2; 12 bases match TRBD1. The CDR3 totals 16 residues. Germline values: CDR1 MGHRA, CDR2 YSYEKL. Trimming removed 3 bases from V and 5 bases from J; junction bases left unmatched: 7. Here the CDR3 reads CASSQVGTGGAYGYTF. The CDR3 nucleotides read TGCGCCAGCAGCCAGGTAGGGACAGGGGGCGCGTATGGCTACACCTTC.

This clone was seen just once. V and J are TRBV4-1 and TRBJ1-1; D not certain. This CDR3 region has 14 residues. Trimming took 0 bases from V and 8 from J, leaving 13 bases between them. Germline loops: CDR1 MGHRA, CDR2 YSYEKL. Written as DNA, the CDR3 is TGCGCCAGCAGCCAAGATCGGGAGGGAAGGGAAGCTTTCTTT. Its protein is CASSQDREGREAFF.

Here the CDR3 DNA reads TGTGCCTGGGGGACAGGGGAAGACCAGCCCCAGCATTTT. Its translation: CAWGTGEDQPQHF. The rearrangement links TRBV30 to TRBJ1-5, with 10 bases identical to TRBD1. CDR1 is GTSNPN, CDR2 SVGIG, per germline (reference sequence). V was pared by 5 bases and J by 7 bases, with 5 bases of the junction left unmatched. The length of the CDR3 is 13 residues.

The CDR3 loop reads CASSQDGGLREKLFF. The CDR3 DNA sequence: TGCGCCAGCAGCCAAGATGGGGGACTTCGTGAAAAACTGTTTTTT. J is TRBJ1-4 and V is TRBV4-3; perhaps TRBD1 as D (5 bases). Deletions cut 0 bases from V and 7 bases from J, with 12 bases between. CDR3 length: 15 amino acids. Germline values: CDR1 LGHNA, CDR2 YSLEER.

V gene TRBV6-5 combines with J gene TRBJ2-5, with 8 nucleotides matching TRBD2. Germline CDR1 MNHEY, CDR2 SVGAGI. Unmatched junction bases numbered 11, after V lost 6 bases and J lost 5 bases. The length of the CDR3 is 15 residues. DNA of the CDR3: TGTGCCAGCAGCAGGAGCGGGGGTTTGGAGGAGACCCAGTACTTC. This codes for CASSRSGGLEETQYF.

V is TRBV6-6 and J is TRBJ1-1; D unresolved. Trimming left V 0 bases short and J 2 bases short, with 7 bases between. This CDR3 has 14 amino acids. Germline lookup yields CDR1 MNHNY and CDR2 SVGAGI (reference sequence). Here the CDR3 DNA reads TGTGCCAGCAGTTACTCGAACAGCAACACTGAAGCTTTCTTT. Translated, it gives CASSYSNSNTEAFF.

The chain links TRBV18 to TRBJ1-5, with TRBD1 matching 7 bases. CDR3 size: 14 residues. The V segment lost 6 bases and the J segment 4 bases; nucleotides outside the gene matches: 6. Germline V CDR1 and CDR2: KGHSH, LQKENI. The CDR3 protein is CASSNRDRNQPQHF. CDR3 DNA: TGTGCCAGCTCGAACCGGGACAGAAATCAGCCCCAGCATTTT.

The rearrangement links TRBV5-1 to TRBJ2-1, with 10 bases fitting TRBD1. V dropped 4 bases and J dropped 12; count of bases not matched to a gene: 13. CDR3 size: 15 residues. Germline V gene lookup returns CDR1 SGHRS and CDR2 YFSETQ. The CDR3 DNA reads as TGCGCCAGCAGCCAGGGGGGACAGGGGCCCCTTCGGCAGTTCTTC. Translated, it gives CASSQGGQGPLRQFF.

This clone was detected once. The CDR3 loop reads CASSKGAEGLRETQYF. CDR3 DNA: TGTGCCAGCAGCAAAGGGGCGGAAGGACTACGCGAGACCCAGTACTTC. The chain uses TRBV21-1 and TRBJ2-5; TRBD2, the table's D call, was not compared with the DNA. TRBV21-1 is a recognized pseudogene. CDR3 length: 16 amino acids.